A selection of T cell receptor beta chains follows, all from one sample in a study of blood T cell repertoires in COVID-19. Clones were sequenced by immunoSEQ multiplex PCR, and TCRdb holds only the in-frame ones, with some missing. Of roughly 54,000 clones in the sample, approximately 87% were seen once. Sequenced: peripheral blood. These receptors all come from a woman between 55 and 75 years old with COVID-19, enrolled during active disease. Each CDR3 is given with its conserved first and last residue. The D gene is left open where the match is weak. Some rows have no size entry. The others give once, few or many, or a class for an expanded clone.

D gene	clone size	J gene	V gene	CDR3 DNA	CDR3 protein
-	few	TRBJ1-6	TRBV7-6	TGTGCCAGCAGCTTAGGGGCTGACTATAATTCACCCCTCCACTTT	CASSLGADYNSPLHF
-	-	TRBJ1-5	TRBV11-3	TGTGCCAGCAGCTTAGACGAGGTGGATCAGCCCCAGCATTTT	CASSLDEVDQPQHF
-	-	TRBJ1-3	TRBV7-2	TGTGCCAGCAGCTTACCGGGACTTCCAGCTTCCATATATTTT	CASSLPGLPASIYF
-	-	TRBJ1-5	TRBV7-9	TGTGCCAGCAGCTCGTGGACAGAACCAGGTCAGCCCCAGCATTTT	CASSSWTEPGQPQHF
TRBD1	medium-sized	TRBJ2-7	TRBV6-1	TGTGCCAGCAGTGAAGCGGAGGGACAGGGGAACGAGCAGTACTTC	CASSEAEGQGNEQYF
-	-	TRBJ2-1	TRBV7-9	TGTGCCAGCAGCTTAGTGGCCGGGAGCTCCTACAATGAGCAGTTCTTC	CASSLVAGSSYNEQFF
-	-	TRBJ2-1	TRBV19	TGTGCCAGTAGTATAGATCGCGGGCCGCAGTTCTTC	CASSIDRGPQFF
TRBD1	-	TRBJ2-1	TRBV2	TGTGCCAGCAGTGTATTGGGACAGGGTTTCAACAATGAGCAGTTCTTC	CASSVLGQGFNNEQFF
-	-	TRBJ2-3	TRBV6-1	TGTGCCAGCAGTGAATCTTTCCCAGATACGCAGTATTTT	CASSESFPDTQYF
TRBD2	-	TRBJ2-5	TRBV14	TGTGCCAGCAGCCAAGATAGATCGACTAGCGGAGGGGAGACCCAGTACTTC	CASSQDRSTSGGETQYF
-	few	TRBJ1-2	TRBV29-1	TGCAGCGTTGAAATCGGGGGATCGGGCTGGGGCTACACCTTC	CSVEIGGSGWGYTF
TRBD2	-	TRBJ2-1	TRBV7-2	TGTGCCAGCACCGTGACTAGCGGCACGGGAGAGCAGTTCTTC	CASTVTSGTGEQFF
TRBD2	-	TRBJ2-1	TRBV6-4	TGTGCCAGCAGTGACTCGGCGGGAGCAGATGATGAGCAGTTCTTC	CASSDSAGADDEQFF
TRBD2	-	TRBJ2-7	TRBV27	TGTGCCAGCAGGATCGGGACTAGCGGGATTTACGAGCAGTACTTC	CASRIGTSGIYEQYF
-	-	TRBJ1-4	TRBV19	TGTGCCAGTAGTATAAGGAAGACATCTGGGACTAATGAAAAACTGTTTTTT	CASSIRKTSGTNEKLFF
-	-	TRBJ2-1	TRBV2	TGTGCCAGCAGTGAAATGGGGGGATCTTACAATGAGCAGTTCTTC	CASSEMGGSYNEQFF
TRBD1	-	TRBJ2-7	TRBV2	TGTGCCAGCCTCCGAGGACAGGTGGATGCTGTGTTC	CASLRGQVDAVF
-	-	TRBJ2-7	TRBV30	TGTGCCTATCAGCGGTTCGCCTACGAGCAGTACTTC	CAYQRFAYEQYF
TRBD1	once	TRBJ2-2	TRBV25-1	TGTGCCAGCAGTGAATGGGGGACAGGGGGTGTCGGGGAGCTGTTTTTT	CASSEWGTGGVGELFF
TRBD2	-	TRBJ2-1	TRBV19	TGTGCCAGTAGTATCAGGACTAGCGGGAGGTACCGTGAGCAGTTCTTC	CASSIRTSGRYREQFF